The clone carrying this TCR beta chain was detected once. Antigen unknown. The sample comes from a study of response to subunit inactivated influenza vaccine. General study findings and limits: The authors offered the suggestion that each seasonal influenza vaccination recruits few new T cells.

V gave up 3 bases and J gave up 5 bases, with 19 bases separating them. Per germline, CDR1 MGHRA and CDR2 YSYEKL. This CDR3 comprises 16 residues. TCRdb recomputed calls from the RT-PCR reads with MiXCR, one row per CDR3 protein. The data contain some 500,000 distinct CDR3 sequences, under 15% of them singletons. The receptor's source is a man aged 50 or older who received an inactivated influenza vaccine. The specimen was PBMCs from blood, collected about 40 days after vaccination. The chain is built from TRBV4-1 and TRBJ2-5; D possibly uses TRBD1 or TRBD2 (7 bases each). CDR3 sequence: CASSHPNRGGQETQYF. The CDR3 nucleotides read TGCGCCAGCAGCCATCCCAACAGGGGAGGGCAGGAGACCCAGTACTTC.